The following is a T cell receptor beta chain sequence with its context. These data are taken from a study of blood T cell repertoires in COVID-19. The data were produced by immunoSEQ multiplex PCR, yet TCRdb's version contains in-frame clones alone and is incomplete. The sample lists around 310,000 clones, 75% to 90% occurring once. J lost 0 bases, V lost 5 bases, and 9 bases had no gene match. Germline V lookup: CDR1 SEHNR, CDR2 FQNEAQ (reference sequence). The CDR3 covers 16 residues. The J gene is TRBJ2-7, the V gene TRBV7-9; 8 bases map to TRBD1. The TCR was taken from a man younger than 40 who had recovered from COVID-19. Sequenced input: PBMCs or T cells enriched from blood (not recorded which). CDR3 nucleotides: TGTGCCAGCAGCCGACCGACAGGGGTTCCCTCCTACGAGCAGTACTTC. It encodes CASSRPTGVPSYEQYF.